This T cell receptor beta chain was recovered during a study of radiotherapy plus CTLA-4 blockade in lung cancer. Clones were read by immunoSEQ multiplex PCR, and TCRdb kept only the in-frame ones, dropping some. Of approximately 70,000 clones listed, approximately 76% are singletons. The CDR3 has 12 residues. V was cut by 1 base and J by 10 bases, with 7 bases left in between. From germline, CDR1 is MNHNS and CDR2 SASEGT. This material consisted of peripheral blood, taken from a patient treated with radiotherapy plus ipilimumab. This chain uses TRBV6-1 with TRBJ1-4, with D uncertain. The clonotype was recovered from a human donor with non-small cell lung cancer whose response to radiotherapy plus ipilimumab could not be evaluated. Some clones in this sample may be carry-over from other donors' samples. CDR3 residues: CASSEGRGKLFF. The DNA for the CDR3 is TGTGCCAGCAGTGAAGGACGGGGAAAACTGTTTTTT.